The clone carrying this TCR beta chain was seen at least ten times. As yet, its antigen is unknown. Stability of Graves' hyperthyroidism was defined as absent ophthalmopathy progression within 18 months. Aged 18 to 65, the patients had hyperthyroidism that was newly diagnosed and had lasted under 2 months. The data were taken from a study of T cells in Graves' hyperthyroidism and ophthalmopathy. Broader study findings: Model-based prediction identified ophthalmopathy a median around seven months prior to its onset.

V was pared by 2 bases and J by 8 bases, with 7 bases between. This CDR3 is built from 11 residues. Germline lookup yields CDR1 MDHEN and CDR2 SYDVKM. It was RNA transcripts that yielded the amplified TCR beta CDR3 regions. The HTBI primer set was used in a first-round RT-PCR of the TCR CDR3. Each CDR3 protein gets one entry after TCRdb re-called the multiplex PCR reads with MiXCR. Of hundreds of thousands of distinct CDR3 sequences listed, 16% were seen once; the top ten hold 18%. This sequence joins TRBV28 and TRBJ2-7; D is unresolved. The clonotype originates from a woman in her late teens or twenties with Graves' hyperthyroidism. The sample was blood. CDR3 sequence (DNA): TGTGCCAGCAGTTTAGTTAGACAGCAGTACTTC. The encoded protein is CASSLVRQQYF.